The rows below give T cell receptor beta chains drawn from one sample of a study of T cells in Graves' hyperthyroidism and ophthalmopathy. From the multiplex PCR reads, TCRdb called clonotypes with MiXCR, one entry per CDR3 protein. This sample has about 380,000 distinct CDR3 sequences; approximately 15% occur once, and the top ten carry 9.5% to 11%. The sequencing input was blood. All receptors come from a woman aged 55-69 years with Graves' hyperthyroidism. Both conserved end residues are part of each CDR3. The D gene is left open where the match is weak. Some rows have no size entry. The others give once, few or many, or a class for an expanded clone.

size,D,V,J,DNA,CDR3
NA,TRBD1,TRBV10-2,TRBJ2-1,TGCGCCAGCGGCCTTCGACAGGGGCGCTACAATGAGCAGTTCTTC,CASGLRQGRYNEQFF
many,TRBD1,TRBV18,TRBJ1-4,TGTGCCAGCTCACCAAGGGACAGTAATGAAAAACTGTTTTTT,CASSPRDSNEKLFF
many,NA,TRBV10-1,TRBJ2-1,TGCGCCAGCAGCACCCGGACTGGGAACTACAATGAGCAGTTCTTC,CASSTRTGNYNEQFF
many,NA,TRBV11-2,TRBJ2-7,TGTGCCAGCAGCCCCCGACAGCGTAGCTCCTACGAGCAGTACTTC,CASSPRQRSSYEQYF
many,NA,TRBV7-3,TRBJ2-7,TGTGCCAGCAGCTTGTATAGTGGGGGCGAGCAGTACTTC,CASSLYSGGEQYF
many,NA,TRBV6-1,TRBJ1-4,TGTGCCAGCAGTGAAGGGACAGAGGAAGAAAAACTGTTTTTT,CASSEGTEEEKLFF
many,NA,TRBV7-9,TRBJ2-7,TGTGCCAGCAGCTTATCCTGGGACGGGGAGTACGAGCAGTACTTC,CASSLSWDGEYEQYF
once,NA,TRBV19,TRBJ2-5,TGTGCCAGTAGTCGGGTTGCGGAGTACCAAGAGACCCAGTACTTC,CASSRVAEYQETQYF
many,NA,TRBV12-3/TRBV12-4,TRBJ2-1,TGTGCCAGCAGCCCTGGCCCTAGTGCCTACAATGAGCAGTTCTTC,CASSPGPSAYNEQFF
few,NA,TRBV12-3/TRBV12-4,TRBJ1-2,TGTGCCAGCAGTTCACACCGGGACGCCATCTATGGCTACACCTTC,CASSSHRDAIYGYTF
NA,NA,TRBV12-3/TRBV12-4,TRBJ2-7,TGTGCCAGCAGTTTAGTCCCACTAGAGCAGTACTTC,CASSLVPLEQYF
many,NA,TRBV10-3,TRBJ2-3,TGTGCCATCAGTGAGGGCAGGAGGAGAGGGACCTCTAGCACAGATACGCAGTATTTT,CAISEGRRRGTSSTDTQYF
many,TRBD2,TRBV6-2/TRBV6-3,TRBJ2-1,TGTGCCAGCAGTTACGTTCGGCTAGCGGGTCTCCCCTCCTACAATGAGCAGTTCTTC,CASSYVRLAGLPSYNEQFF
NA,TRBD2,TRBV3-1,TRBJ2-1,TGTGCCAGCAGCCAAGATCTCGTTATTAGCGGGAGCGATGAGCAGTTCTTC,CASSQDLVISGSDEQFF
NA,TRBD1,TRBV5-8,TRBJ1-1,TGTGCCAGCAGCTTGCTCAGGGGGATGAACACTGAAGCTTTCTTT,CASSLLRGMNTEAFF
many,TRBD2,TRBV12-5,TRBJ2-2,TGTGCTAGTGGTTTCCTCCCGGATCTAGCGGACACCGGGGAGCTGTTTTTT,CASGFLPDLADTGELFF
NA,NA,TRBV19,TRBJ2-3,TGTGCCAGTAGTATGAGCGGATATAGCACAGATACGCAGTATTTT,CASSMSGYSTDTQYF
many,NA,TRBV2,TRBJ1-2,TGTGCCAGCAGTGAGGCAAGGCAGAACTTCGGCTACACCTTC,CASSEARQNFGYTF
many,NA,TRBV27,TRBJ2-7,TGTGCCAGCAGGATGGGTGGCAGGGGATACGAGCAGTACTTC,CASRMGGRGYEQYF
NA,TRBD2,TRBV29-1,TRBJ2-1,TGCAGCGTTGAAACGGGAGGGTCTAGGGATGAGCAGTTCTTC,CSVETGGSRDEQFF
many,NA,TRBV11-3,TRBJ2-1,TGTGCCAGCAGCTTAAGGTCCTCCTCCTACAATGAGCAGTTCTTC,CASSLRSSSYNEQFF
NA,NA,TRBV19,TRBJ1-1,TGTGCCAGTAGTATACGGTATAGGGGTTGGTCGGACACTGAAGCTTTCTTT,CASSIRYRGWSDTEAFF
once,NA,TRBV7-9,TRBJ2-5,TGTGCCAGCAGCGAAAGAGCCGGGGAGACCCAGTACTTC,CASSERAGETQYF
few,TRBD1,TRBV28,TRBJ2-4,TGTGCCAGCAGACGTAGACAGGGCGAGGAAAACATTCAGTACTTC,CASRRRQGEENIQYF
many,TRBD2,TRBV10-1,TRBJ2-1,TGCGCCAGCAGTGAAGCGGGGGAAAGTCGAAATGAGCAGTTCTTC,CASSEAGESRNEQFF
many,TRBD2,TRBV11-3,TRBJ2-1,TGTGCCAGCAGCTTAGTACTAGCGGGAGAGAATGAGCAGTTCTTC,CASSLVLAGENEQFF
NA,TRBD2,TRBV6-4,TRBJ2-3,TGTGCCAGTGCCGTCGCGGGAGGTACAGATACGCAGTATTTT,CASAVAGGTDTQYF
few,NA,TRBV3-1,TRBJ1-1,TGTGCCAGCAGCCAAAGGGGCCTTGGGGCTGAAGCTTTCTTT,CASSQRGLGAEAFF
many,NA,TRBV10-3,TRBJ1-5,TGTGCCATCAGTGAGGAGGGTAGCAATCAGCCCCAGCATTTT,CAISEEGSNQPQHF
many,NA,TRBV12-3/TRBV12-4,TRBJ1-6,TGTGCCAGCAGTTTAGTTTTTCCGGCCGGGTGGAGGAATTCACCCCTCCACTTT,CASSLVFPAGWRNSPLHF
many,TRBD1,TRBV6-1,TRBJ1-1,TGTGCCAGCGGGGGGGGACAGGGATACACTGAAGCTTTCTTT,CASGGGQGYTEAFF
few,NA,TRBV7-9,TRBJ2-5,TGTGCCAGCAGCTTAGCGCGAACGGTACAAGAGACCCAGTACTTC,CASSLARTVQETQYF
few,TRBD2,TRBV19,TRBJ2-1,TGTGCCAGTAGCGAGACTAGCGGGAGTAAGCAGTTCTTC,CASSETSGSKQFF
many,NA,TRBV6-1,TRBJ1-5,TGTGCCACTAGGGATCCGCGCGGCAATCAGCCCCAGCATTTT,CATRDPRGNQPQHF
many,NA,TRBV2,TRBJ1-1,TGTGCCAGCAGTGAAGACGGCTTAAGGAGAGCTTTCTTT,CASSEDGLRRAFF
few,NA,TRBV6-2/TRBV6-3,TRBJ2-5,TGTGCCAGCAGTTACCCGCCCGGACAGCCACGAGAGACCCAGTACTTC,CASSYPPGQPRETQYF
many,TRBD1,TRBV27,TRBJ2-6,TGTGCCAGCAGTTTTAGGGGGACAGGTGCTTTTAGTGGGGCCAACGTCCTGACTTTC,CASSFRGTGAFSGANVLTF
once,TRBD1,TRBV27,TRBJ1-5,TGTGCCAGCAAGGGCGGACAGGTCAATCAGCCCCAGCATTTT,CASKGGQVNQPQHF
many,NA,TRBV5-8,TRBJ1-4,TGTGCCAGCAGCTTGGGAACCACAGGCTCTAATGAAAAACTGTTTTTT,CASSLGTTGSNEKLFF
few,TRBD1,TRBV6-2/TRBV6-3,TRBJ2-7,TGTGCCAGCAAGAGGGGACAGCGAGCCTCCTACGAGCAGTACTTC,CASKRGQRASYEQYF
many,NA,TRBV28,TRBJ1-3,TGTGCCAGCAGTTCCACAGGGACATCTGGAAACACCATATATTTT,CASSSTGTSGNTIYF
NA,NA,TRBV19,TRBJ1-2,TGTGCCAGTAGTATGACGGGCGGGAACTATGGCTACACCTTC,CASSMTGGNYGYTF
many,TRBD2,TRBV28,TRBJ2-4,TGTGCCAGCCAGACTAGCGGGACCGGGTACATTCAGTACTTC,CASQTSGTGYIQYF
NA,NA,TRBV18,TRBJ1-4,TGTGCCAGCTCACCTAGGGCCGTTGCAACTAATGAAAAACTGTTTTTT,CASSPRAVATNEKLFF
NA,NA,TRBV6-1,TRBJ2-5,TGTGCCAGCGGAGCCGGGACTGGCGCCTACTTC,CASGAGTGAYF
many,NA,TRBV12-3/TRBV12-4,TRBJ2-7,TGTGCCAGCAGGCCCGGACTTCAGTCCTACGAGCAGTACTTC,CASRPGLQSYEQYF
many,NA,TRBV6-1,TRBJ1-1,TGTGCCAGCGGTGTAGCGGCTTGGGGCACTGAAGCTTTCTTT,CASGVAAWGTEAFF